A single sample is the source of the 11 T cell receptor beta chains below, sequenced in a study of blood T cells in healthy people across ages. With a J-beta primer mix and a sample-barcoded 5' primer, a second PCR ran about 7 to 12 cycles. TCRdb passed the 5' RACE reads through MiXCR, listing each CDR3 protein once. This sample carries about 580,000 distinct CDR3 sequences, more than 45% of them seen once, and the ten largest clones take roughly 24%. The sequenced sample consisted of blood. The receptors stem from a man aged 80 or over in good health.

This clonotype was detected many times. The chain recombines TRBV6-1 with TRBJ2-7; D may be TRBD1 (7 bases). This CDR3 spans 19 amino acids. From germline, CDR1 is MNHNS and CDR2 SASEGT. Deletions cut 6 bases from V and 2 bases from J, with 29 bases between. The chain's CDR3 is CASSTGVLRVTGRPYEQYF. The DNA for the CDR3 is TGTGCCAGCAGCACGGGGGTTCTGCGGGTGACAGGGCGACCCTACGAGCAGTACTTC.

This clonotype was detected a few times. CDR3 region: CSARDRGQLGEQYF. The CDR3 DNA is TGCAGTGCTAGAGATCGGGGACAGCTGGGGGAGCAGTACTTC. This sequence joins TRBV20-1 and TRBJ2-7; 7 bases fit TRBD1. J was trimmed by 7 bases and V by 0 bases; bases with no gene match: 9. Looked up from germline, CDR1 is DFQATT and CDR2 is SNEGSKA (reference sequence). The CDR3 loop spans 14 amino acids.

This clonotype was found a few times. This rearrangement joins TRBV20-1 to TRBJ2-6; D remains ambiguous. The CDR3 sequence is 13 residues long. Germline V lookup: CDR1 DFQATT, CDR2 SNEGSKA (reference sequence). V was cut by 6 bases and J by 0 bases, with 6 bases left in between. CDR3 loop: CSALNSGANVLTF. CDR3 in DNA: TGCAGTGCGTTGAACTCTGGGGCCAACGTCCTGACTTTC.

This clonotype was seen only once. The V gene is TRBV7-9, the J gene TRBJ1-5; 7 bases are a match to TRBD1. Looked up from germline, CDR1 is SEHNR and CDR2 is FQNEAQ (reference sequence). J lost 2 bases, V lost 5 bases, and 9 bases had no gene match. This CDR3 has 16 residues. CDR3 DNA sequence: TGTGCCAGCAGCCCGGACGGGACAGTGGGCAATCAGCCCCAGCATTTT. Amino acids: CASSPDGTVGNQPQHF.

The gene calls are TRBV20-1 and TRBJ2-5; D is unresolved. Between the trimmed V and J ends, which lost 1 base and 1 base, there was a span of 7 bases. The CDR3 is made up of 13 amino acids. Germline V gene data show CDR1 as DFQATT and CDR2 as SNEGSKA (reference sequence). The CDR3 DNA reads TGCAGTGCTAGAGGCAAACTCCAAGAGACCCAGTACTTC. Protein: CSARGKLQETQYF.

V gene TRBV7-9 combines with J gene TRBJ2-1; tentative D call: TRBD2 (6 bases). V lost 5 bases, J lost 6 bases, and 17 bases lay in between. CDR1 is SEHNR, CDR2 FQNEAQ, per germline (reference sequence). This CDR3 spans 15 amino acids. The DNA for the CDR3 is TGTGCCAGCAGCCCGTCCGGTGCGGGGAGCAATGAGCAGTTCTTC. This translates into CASSPSGAGSNEQFF.

The chain has TRBV7-9 and TRBJ2-3, with no clear D. The ends were cut back, 2 bases at V and 0 bases at J, with 9 bases in the middle. This CDR3 spans 15 amino acids. CDR1 and CDR2 (germline): SEHNR, FQNEAQ (reference sequence). Here the CDR3 reads CASSLTNPSTDTQYF. For the CDR3, the DNA is TGTGCCAGCAGCTTAACGAATCCTAGCACAGATACGCAGTATTTT.

This chain links TRBV24-1 with TRBJ2-5, with TRBD1 as a possible D gene (6 bases). Germline values: CDR1 KGHDR, CDR2 SFDVKD. The CDR3 runs 16 residues. The V and J ends lost 3 bases and 4 bases respectively, with 17 bases between them. The CDR3 region has the DNA TGTGCCACCAGTGATCACCCTTACAGGGAACGAGAGACCCAGTACTTC. Protein sequence: CATSDHPYRERETQYF.

In this sample, this clonotype turned up a few times. The chain couples TRBV20-1 to TRBJ2-5; tentatively, D is TRBD2 (5 bases). This CDR3 contains 15 residues. V was pared by 6 bases and J by 0 bases, with 17 bases between. CDR1 DFQATT and CDR2 SNEGSKA come from the germline V gene (reference sequence). This chain's CDR3 is CSAILFVAYQETQYF. Here the CDR3 DNA reads TGCAGTGCCATTTTGTTCGTAGCGTACCAAGAGACCCAGTACTTC.

The chain recombines TRBV7-3 with TRBJ2-5, with D perhaps TRBD1 (6 bases). CDR3 length equals 15 residues. Between the trimmed V and J ends, which lost 2 bases and 2 bases, there was a span of 12 bases. The germline gives CDR1 SGHTA, CDR2 FQGTGA. The CDR3 here is CASSLSPRGQETQYF. The CDR3, as DNA: TGTGCCAGCAGCTTATCACCCAGGGGACAAGAGACCCAGTACTTC.

This clonotype appeared a single time. The V and J genes are TRBV6-2 or TRBV6-3 and TRBJ2-6; 9 bases align to TRBD1. The V gene's germline CDR1 is MNHEY and CDR2 SVGEGT. There are 17 residues in the CDR3. With V trimmed by 5 bases and J by 0 bases, 5 bases remained unmatched. The CDR3 DNA reads as TGTGCCAGCAGTAGGGACAGGGCGCGCTCTGGGGCCAACGTCCTGACTTTC. Translated, it gives CASSRDRARSGANVLTF.